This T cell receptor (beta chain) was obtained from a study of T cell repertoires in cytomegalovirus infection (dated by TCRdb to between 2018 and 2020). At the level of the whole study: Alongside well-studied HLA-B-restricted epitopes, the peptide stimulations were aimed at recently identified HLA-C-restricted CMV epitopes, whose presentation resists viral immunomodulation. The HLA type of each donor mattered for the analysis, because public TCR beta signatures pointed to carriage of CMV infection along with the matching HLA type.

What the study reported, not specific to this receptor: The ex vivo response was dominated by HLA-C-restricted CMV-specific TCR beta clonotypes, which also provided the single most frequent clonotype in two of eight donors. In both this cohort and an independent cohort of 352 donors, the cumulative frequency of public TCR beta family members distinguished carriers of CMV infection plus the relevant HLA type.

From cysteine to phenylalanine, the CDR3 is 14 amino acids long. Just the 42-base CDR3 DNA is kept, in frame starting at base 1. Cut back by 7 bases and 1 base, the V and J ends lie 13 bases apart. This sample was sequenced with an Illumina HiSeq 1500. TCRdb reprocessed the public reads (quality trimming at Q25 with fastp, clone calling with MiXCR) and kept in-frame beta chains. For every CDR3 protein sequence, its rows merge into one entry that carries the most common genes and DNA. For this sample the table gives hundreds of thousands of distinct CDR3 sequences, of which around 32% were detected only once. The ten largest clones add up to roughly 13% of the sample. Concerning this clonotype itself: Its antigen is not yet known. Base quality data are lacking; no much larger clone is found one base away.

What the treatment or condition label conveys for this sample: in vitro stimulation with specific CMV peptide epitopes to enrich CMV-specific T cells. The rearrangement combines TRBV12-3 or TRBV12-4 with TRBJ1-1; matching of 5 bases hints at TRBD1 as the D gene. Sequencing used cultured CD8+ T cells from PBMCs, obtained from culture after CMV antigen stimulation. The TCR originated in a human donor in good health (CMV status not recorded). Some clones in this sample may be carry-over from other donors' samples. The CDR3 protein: CASTKQAPNTEAFF. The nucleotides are TGTGCCAGCACCAAACAGGCACCGAACACTGAAGCTTTCTTT.